Listed below are T cell receptor beta chains from one sample, sequenced in a study of graft-versus-host responses after intestinal transplantation. Their antigen targets remain unknown. Generated by immunoSEQ multiplex PCR, the TCRdb table keeps only in-frame clones and is missing some. The sample holds approximately 90,000 clones, around 93% seen once. The specimen was unstimulated CD8+ T cells sorted from spleen or lymph node cells, collected before transplant. These receptor sequences come from a human donor who was the organ donor for an intestinal transplant. Both conserved end residues are part of each CDR3. Fields, in order: J gene, V gene, D gene, clone size, CDR3 DNA, CDR3 protein. A D gene is named only where the DNA matches it firmly. Clone size is shown for a subset of rows, as once, few, many or a class of expanded clone.

j_gene: TRBJ1-1; v_gene: TRBV4-2; d_gene: -; abundance: -; CDR3nt: TGTGCCAGCAGCCAGTACAGCATGAACACTGAAGCTTTCTTT; CDR3aa: CASSQYSMNTEAFF
j_gene: TRBJ2-3; v_gene: TRBV9; d_gene: TRBD1; abundance: once; CDR3nt: TGTGCCAGCAACAATCAGGGGGCAGTGACAGATACGCAGTATTTT; CDR3aa: CASNNQGAVTDTQYF
j_gene: TRBJ2-5; v_gene: TRBV5-6; d_gene: TRBD1; abundance: -; CDR3nt: TGTGCCAGCAGCTTGACCTGGACAGGGGAAGAGACCCAGTACTTC; CDR3aa: CASSLTWTGEETQYF
j_gene: TRBJ1-5; v_gene: TRBV15; d_gene: TRBD1; abundance: -; CDR3nt: TGTGCCACCAGCAGTGGACAGGCCGATCAGCCCCAGCATTTT; CDR3aa: CATSSGQADQPQHF
j_gene: TRBJ1-1; v_gene: TRBV7-9; d_gene: -; abundance: -; CDR3nt: TGTGCCAGCAGCTTAGGAGGGGGCACTGAAGCTTTCTTT; CDR3aa: CASSLGGGTEAFF
j_gene: TRBJ2-1; v_gene: TRBV5-6; d_gene: -; abundance: -; CDR3nt: TGTGCCAGCAGCCTAACAGGGTACAATGAGCAGTTCTTC; CDR3aa: CASSLTGYNEQFF
j_gene: TRBJ2-1; v_gene: TRBV6-1; d_gene: TRBD2; abundance: -; CDR3nt: TGTGCCAGCAGTGGCGGACTAGCGGGGGAGTCCCCGCAGTTCTTC; CDR3aa: CASSGGLAGESPQFF
j_gene: TRBJ1-1; v_gene: TRBV9; d_gene: -; abundance: -; CDR3nt: TGTGCCAGCAGCCCCGGGTCCCGCTTGAACACTGAAGCTTTCTTT; CDR3aa: CASSPGSRLNTEAFF
j_gene: TRBJ2-1; v_gene: TRBV9; d_gene: TRBD2; abundance: -; CDR3nt: TGTGCCAGCAGCATAAGCGGGGGCCGTTACAATGAGCAGTTCTTC; CDR3aa: CASSISGGRYNEQFF
j_gene: TRBJ1-2; v_gene: TRBV6-6; d_gene: TRBD1; abundance: -; CDR3nt: TGTGCCAGCAGAGGGCTACAGGGGTTTCTCTATGGCTACACCTTC; CDR3aa: CASRGLQGFLYGYTF
j_gene: TRBJ2-5; v_gene: TRBV27; d_gene: TRBD2; abundance: -; CDR3nt: TGTGCCAGCAGTTTCTCGGGACTAGCGAAAGAGACCCAGTACTTC; CDR3aa: CASSFSGLAKETQYF
j_gene: TRBJ1-4; v_gene: TRBV9; d_gene: TRBD1; abundance: -; CDR3nt: TGTGCCAGCAGCGCAGGGACAGGGGGGGCGCAAGCTAATGAAAAACTGTTTTTT; CDR3aa: CASSAGTGGAQANEKLFF
j_gene: TRBJ2-1; v_gene: TRBV29-1; d_gene: -; abundance: -; CDR3nt: TGCAGCGTTGGTGGAGGGTCCTACAATGAGCAGTTCTTC; CDR3aa: CSVGGGSYNEQFF
j_gene: TRBJ2-1; v_gene: TRBV7-3; d_gene: -; abundance: -; CDR3nt: TGTGCCAGCAGCTCCGGTCGGAATGAGCAGTTCTTC; CDR3aa: CASSSGRNEQFF
j_gene: TRBJ2-7; v_gene: TRBV4-2; d_gene: TRBD2; abundance: -; CDR3nt: TGTGCCAGCAGCCAGGAAGGACTAGCGGGGGGGCTTAACTCCGAGCAGTACTTC; CDR3aa: CASSQEGLAGGLNSEQYF
j_gene: TRBJ2-5; v_gene: TRBV18; d_gene: TRBD1; abundance: -; CDR3nt: TGTGCCACCACCGGGACAGGGGACGAGACCCAGTACTTC; CDR3aa: CATTGTGDETQYF
j_gene: TRBJ1-1; v_gene: TRBV27; d_gene: -; abundance: -; CDR3nt: TGTGCCAGCAGTTTATATTCAGGGGATACTGAAGCTTTCTTT; CDR3aa: CASSLYSGDTEAFF